This T cell receptor (beta chain) was obtained from a study of blood T cells in healthy people across ages. General study points: Any conclusive comparison of naive versus antigen-experienced cells was prevented by using unsorted PBMCs.

Regarding this clonotype: No antigen is known for it. This sequence may be a read error, since a much larger clone differs from it by one base.

Germline values: CDR1 DFQATT, CDR2 SNEGSKA (reference sequence). The CDR3 consists of 11 residues. The germline V and J ends were trimmed by 3 bases and 6 bases, with 7 bases remaining between them. Combining a sample-barcoded 5' primer with a J-beta primer mix, a second PCR ran for about 7 to 11 cycles. In TCRdb, the 5' RACE reads were re-called with MiXCR into one record per CDR3 protein. Of 550,000 to 800,000 distinct CDR3 sequences listed, less than 40% are singletons. Sequencing used blood. The sequence derives from a woman older than 75 in good health. V gene TRBV20-1 combines with J gene TRBJ2-3; no definite D call. The CDR3 DNA reads as TGCAGTGCTAGCAACATGGATACGCAGTATTTT. This codes for CSASNMDTQYF.